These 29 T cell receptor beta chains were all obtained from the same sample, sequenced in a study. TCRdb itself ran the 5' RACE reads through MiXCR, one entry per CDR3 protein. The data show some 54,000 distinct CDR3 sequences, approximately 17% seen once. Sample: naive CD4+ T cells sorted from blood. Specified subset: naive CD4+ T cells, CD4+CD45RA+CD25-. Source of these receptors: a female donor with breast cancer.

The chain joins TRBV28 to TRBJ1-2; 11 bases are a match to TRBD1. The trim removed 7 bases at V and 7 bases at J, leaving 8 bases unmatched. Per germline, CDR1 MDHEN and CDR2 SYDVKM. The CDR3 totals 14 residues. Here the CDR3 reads CASMQGGTGGGYTF. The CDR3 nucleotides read TGTGCCAGCATGCAAGGGGGGACAGGGGGTGGCTACACCTTC.

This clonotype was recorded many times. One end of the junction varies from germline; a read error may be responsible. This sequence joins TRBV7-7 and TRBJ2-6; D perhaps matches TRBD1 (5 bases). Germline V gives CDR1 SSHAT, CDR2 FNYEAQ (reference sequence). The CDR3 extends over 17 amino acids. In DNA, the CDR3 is TGTGCTAGCAGCAGGACATCTCACCTCTCTGGGGCCAACGTCCTGACTTTC. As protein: CASSRTSHLSGANVLTF.

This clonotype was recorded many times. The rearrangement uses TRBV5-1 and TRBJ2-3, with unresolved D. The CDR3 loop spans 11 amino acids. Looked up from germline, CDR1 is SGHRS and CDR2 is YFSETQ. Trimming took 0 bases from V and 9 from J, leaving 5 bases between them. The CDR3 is CASSLEVTQYF. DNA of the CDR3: TGCGCCAGCAGCTTGGAGGTGACGCAGTATTTT.

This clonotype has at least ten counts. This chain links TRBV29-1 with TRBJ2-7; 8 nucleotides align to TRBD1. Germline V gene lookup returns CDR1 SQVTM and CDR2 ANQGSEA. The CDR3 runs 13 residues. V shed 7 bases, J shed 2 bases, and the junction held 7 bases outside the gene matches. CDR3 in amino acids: CSAAGTGAYEQYF. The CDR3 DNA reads TGCAGCGCCGCCGGGACAGGAGCCTACGAGCAGTACTTC.

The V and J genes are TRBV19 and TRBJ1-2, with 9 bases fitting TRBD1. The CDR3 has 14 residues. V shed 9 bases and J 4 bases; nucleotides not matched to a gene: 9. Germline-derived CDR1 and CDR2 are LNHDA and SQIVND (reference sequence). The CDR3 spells CASRTGGAAYGYTF. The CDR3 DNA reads TGTGCCAGCAGAACAGGGGGCGCCGCCTATGGCTACACCTTC.

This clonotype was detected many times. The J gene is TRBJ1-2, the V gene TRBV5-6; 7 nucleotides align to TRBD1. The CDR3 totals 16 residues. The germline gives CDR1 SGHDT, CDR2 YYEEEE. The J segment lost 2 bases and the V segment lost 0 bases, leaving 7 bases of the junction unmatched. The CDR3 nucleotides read TGTGCCAGCAGCTTGGCAGGTCGGGACAGCAACTATGGCTACACCTTC. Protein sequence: CASSLAGRDSNYGYTF.

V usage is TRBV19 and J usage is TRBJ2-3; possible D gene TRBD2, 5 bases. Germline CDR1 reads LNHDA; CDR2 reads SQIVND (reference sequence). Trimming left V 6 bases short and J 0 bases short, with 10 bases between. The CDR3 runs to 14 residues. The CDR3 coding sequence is TGTGCCAGTAGGGTTAGAGGGAGCACAGATACGCAGTATTTT. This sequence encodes CASRVRGSTDTQYF.

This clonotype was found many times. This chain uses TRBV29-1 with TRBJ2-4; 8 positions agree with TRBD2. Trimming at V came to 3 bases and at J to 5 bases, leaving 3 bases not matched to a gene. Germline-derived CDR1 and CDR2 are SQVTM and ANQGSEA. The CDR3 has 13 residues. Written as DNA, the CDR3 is TGCAGCGTTGACGGGAGGGGAGAAAACATTCAGTACTTC. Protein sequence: CSVDGRGENIQYF.

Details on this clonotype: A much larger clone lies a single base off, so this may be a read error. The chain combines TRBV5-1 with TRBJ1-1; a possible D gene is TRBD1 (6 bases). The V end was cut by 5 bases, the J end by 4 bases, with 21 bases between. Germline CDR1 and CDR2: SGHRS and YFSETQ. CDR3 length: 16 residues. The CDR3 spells CASRIGTRNGSTEAFF. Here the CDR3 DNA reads TGCGCCAGCAGAATCGGGACAAGGAACGGGAGCACTGAAGCTTTCTTT.

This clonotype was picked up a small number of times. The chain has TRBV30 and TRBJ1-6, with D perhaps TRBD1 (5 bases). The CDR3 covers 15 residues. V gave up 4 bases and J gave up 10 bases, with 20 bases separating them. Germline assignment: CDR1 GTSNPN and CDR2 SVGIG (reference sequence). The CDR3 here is CAWTPTPGPSSPLHF. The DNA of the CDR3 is TGTGCCTGGACCCCGACACCGGGGCCGAGCTCACCCCTCCACTTT. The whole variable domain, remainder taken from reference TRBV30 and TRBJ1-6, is SQTIHQWPATLVQPVGSPLSLECTVEGTSNPNLYWYRQAAGRGLQLLFYSVGIGQISSEVPQNLSASRPQDRQFILSSKKLLLSDSGFYLCAWTPTPGPSSPLHFGNGTRLTVT.

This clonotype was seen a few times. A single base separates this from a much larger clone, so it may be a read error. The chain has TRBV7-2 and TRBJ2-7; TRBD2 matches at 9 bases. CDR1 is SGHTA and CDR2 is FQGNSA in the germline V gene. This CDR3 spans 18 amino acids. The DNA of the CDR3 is TGTGTCAGCAGCTTGATTATATGGGGTAGCGGGAGTCCCTACGAGCAGTACTTC. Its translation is CVSSLIIWGSGSPYEQYF.

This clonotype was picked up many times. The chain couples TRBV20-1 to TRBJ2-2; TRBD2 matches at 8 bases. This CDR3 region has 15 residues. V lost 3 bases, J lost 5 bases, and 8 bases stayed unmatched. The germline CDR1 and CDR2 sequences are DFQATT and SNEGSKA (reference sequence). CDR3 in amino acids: CSASRPAGVTGELFF. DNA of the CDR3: TGCAGTGCTAGTAGACCAGCGGGAGTAACCGGGGAGCTGTTTTTT.

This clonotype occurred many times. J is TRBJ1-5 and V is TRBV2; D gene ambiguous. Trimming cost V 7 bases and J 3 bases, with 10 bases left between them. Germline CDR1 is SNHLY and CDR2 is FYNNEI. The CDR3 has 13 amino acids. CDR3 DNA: TGTGCCAGCAACTTAGATTCCAATCAGCCCCAGCATTTT. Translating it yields CASNLDSNQPQHF.

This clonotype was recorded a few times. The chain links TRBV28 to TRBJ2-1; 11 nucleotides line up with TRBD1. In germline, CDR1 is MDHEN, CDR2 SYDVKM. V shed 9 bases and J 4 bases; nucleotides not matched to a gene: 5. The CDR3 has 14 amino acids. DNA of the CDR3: TGTGCCAGTAGGGACAGGGGGGCATACAATGAGCAGTTCTTC. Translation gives CASRDRGAYNEQFF.

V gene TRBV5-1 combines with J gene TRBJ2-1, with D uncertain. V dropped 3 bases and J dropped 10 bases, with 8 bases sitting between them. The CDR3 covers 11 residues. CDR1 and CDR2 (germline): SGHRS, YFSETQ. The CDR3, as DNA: TGCGCCAGCAGCTCCCGATCCGAGCAGTTCTTC. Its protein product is CASSSRSEQFF.

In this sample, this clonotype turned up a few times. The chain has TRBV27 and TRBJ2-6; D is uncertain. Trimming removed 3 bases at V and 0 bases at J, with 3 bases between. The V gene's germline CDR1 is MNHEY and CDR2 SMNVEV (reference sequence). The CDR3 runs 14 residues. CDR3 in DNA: TGTGCCAGCAGTTTTAGCTCTGGGGCCAACGTCCTGACTTTC. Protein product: CASSFSSGANVLTF.

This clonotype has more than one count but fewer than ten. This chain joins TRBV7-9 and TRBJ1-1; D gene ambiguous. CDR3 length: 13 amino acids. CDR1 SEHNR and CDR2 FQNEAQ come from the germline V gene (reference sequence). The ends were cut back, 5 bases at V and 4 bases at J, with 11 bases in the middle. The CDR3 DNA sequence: TGTGCCAGCAGCGTCACTGAGAGCACTGAAGCTTTCTTT. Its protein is CASSVTESTEAFF.

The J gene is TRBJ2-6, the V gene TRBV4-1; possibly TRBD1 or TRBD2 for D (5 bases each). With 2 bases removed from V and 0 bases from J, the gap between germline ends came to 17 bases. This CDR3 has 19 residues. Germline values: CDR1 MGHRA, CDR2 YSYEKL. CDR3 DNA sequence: TGCGCCAGCAGCCAAAAGGACACGGGGTTTCACTCTGGGGCCAACGTCCTGACTTTC. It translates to CASSQKDTGFHSGANVLTF.

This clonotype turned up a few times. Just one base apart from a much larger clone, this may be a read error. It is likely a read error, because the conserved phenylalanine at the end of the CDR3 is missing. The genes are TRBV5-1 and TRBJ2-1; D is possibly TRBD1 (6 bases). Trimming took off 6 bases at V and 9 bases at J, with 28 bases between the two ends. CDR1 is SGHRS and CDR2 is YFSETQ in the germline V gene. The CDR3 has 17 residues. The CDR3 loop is CASTPNPESNRDTEQFL. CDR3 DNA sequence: TGCGCCAGCACCCCCAACCCAGAATCAAACCGGGACACTGAGCAGTTCCTC.

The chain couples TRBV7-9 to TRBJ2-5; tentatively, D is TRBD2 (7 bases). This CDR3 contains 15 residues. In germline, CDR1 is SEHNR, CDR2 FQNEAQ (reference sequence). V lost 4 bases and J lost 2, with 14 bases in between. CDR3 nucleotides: TGTGCCAGCAGCTCATGGGGGGGGCGGCAAGAGACCCAGTACTTC. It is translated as CASSSWGGRQETQYF.

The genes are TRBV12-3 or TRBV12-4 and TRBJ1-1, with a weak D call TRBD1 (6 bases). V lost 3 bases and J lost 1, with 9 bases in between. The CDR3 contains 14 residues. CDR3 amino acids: CASSFRGRNTEAFF. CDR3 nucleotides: TGTGCCAGCAGTTTCAGGGGACGGAACACTGAAGCTTTCTTT.

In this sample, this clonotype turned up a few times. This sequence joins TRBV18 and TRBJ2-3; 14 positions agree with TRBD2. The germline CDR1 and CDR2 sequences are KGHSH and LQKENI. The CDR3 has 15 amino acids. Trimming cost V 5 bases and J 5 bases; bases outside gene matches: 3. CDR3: CASSGTSGSKDTQYF. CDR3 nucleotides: TGTGCCAGCTCAGGGACTAGCGGGAGTAAAGATACGCAGTATTTT.

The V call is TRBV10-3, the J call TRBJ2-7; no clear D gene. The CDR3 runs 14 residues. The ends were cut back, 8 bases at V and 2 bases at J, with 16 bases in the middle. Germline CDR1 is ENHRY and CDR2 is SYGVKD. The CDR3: CAIASPSGTYEQYF. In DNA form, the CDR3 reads TGTGCCATCGCATCACCGTCGGGCACCTACGAGCAGTACTTC.

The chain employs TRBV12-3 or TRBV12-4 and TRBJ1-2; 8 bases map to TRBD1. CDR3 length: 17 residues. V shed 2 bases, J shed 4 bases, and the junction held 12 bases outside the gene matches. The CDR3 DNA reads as TGTGCCAGCAGTTTACCCTCCCCTGGGGGACAGGTCTATGGCTACACCTTC. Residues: CASSLPSPGGQVYGYTF.

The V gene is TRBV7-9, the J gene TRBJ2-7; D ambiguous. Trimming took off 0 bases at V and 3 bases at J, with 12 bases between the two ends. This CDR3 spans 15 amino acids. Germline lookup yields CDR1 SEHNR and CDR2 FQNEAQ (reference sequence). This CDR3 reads CASSLAPIGGYEQYF. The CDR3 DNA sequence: TGTGCCAGCAGCTTAGCGCCTATAGGTGGCTACGAGCAGTACTTC.

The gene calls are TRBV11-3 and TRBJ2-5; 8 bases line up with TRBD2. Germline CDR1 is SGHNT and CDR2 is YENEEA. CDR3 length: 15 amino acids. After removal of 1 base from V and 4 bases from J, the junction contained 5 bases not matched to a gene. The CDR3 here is CASSLGGLAGETQYF. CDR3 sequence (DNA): TGTGCCAGCAGCTTAGGAGGGCTAGCGGGAGAGACCCAGTACTTC.

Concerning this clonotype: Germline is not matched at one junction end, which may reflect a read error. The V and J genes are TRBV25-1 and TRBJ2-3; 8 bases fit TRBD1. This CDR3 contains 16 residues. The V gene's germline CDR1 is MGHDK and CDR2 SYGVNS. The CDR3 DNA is TGTGCCAGCGGTGACCAACCGACAGGGGCAGCAGATACGCAGTATTTT. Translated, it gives CASGDQPTGAADTQYF.

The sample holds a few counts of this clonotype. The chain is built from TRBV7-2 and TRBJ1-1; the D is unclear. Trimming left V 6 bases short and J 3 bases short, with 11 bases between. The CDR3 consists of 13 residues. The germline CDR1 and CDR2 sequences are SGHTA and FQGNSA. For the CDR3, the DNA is TGTGCCAGCAGAAGAGGTCGGGACACTGAAGCTTTCTTT. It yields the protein CASRRGRDTEAFF.

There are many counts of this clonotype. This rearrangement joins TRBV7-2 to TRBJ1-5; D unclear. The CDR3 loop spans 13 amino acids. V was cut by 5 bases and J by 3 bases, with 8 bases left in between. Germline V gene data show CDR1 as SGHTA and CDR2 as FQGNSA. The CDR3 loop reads CASSPQYNQPQHF. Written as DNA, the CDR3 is TGTGCCAGCAGCCCCCAATACAATCAGCCCCAGCATTTT.